The sample holds one count of the clone carrying this T cell receptor beta chain. The table came from immunoSEQ multiplex PCR; TCRdb's copy has only in-frame clones and leaves some out. This table holds roughly 150,000 clones, over 80% found once. The entry originates in a study of blood T cell repertoires in COVID-19. Study as a whole: In each case, the material was cDNA or gDNA derived from T cells, B-cell-depleted T cells, or PBMCs.

The V gene lost 3 bases and the J gene lost 2 bases, with 19 bases spanning the gap. Germline V CDR1 and CDR2: SGDLS, YYNGEE. The CDR3 loop spans 17 amino acids. Recruited during active infection, patients (from Seattle) were subsequently followed longitudinally. The source of this sequence is a woman aged 80 or over with COVID-19, enrolled during active disease. The sequenced sample was peripheral blood. The rearrangement uses TRBV9 and TRBJ2-3, with a weak D call TRBD2 (6 bases). The DNA for the CDR3 is TGTGCCAGCAGCGCTAACCCTAGCGCCGATGCCACAGATACGCAGTATTTT. This encodes CASSANPSADATDTQYF.